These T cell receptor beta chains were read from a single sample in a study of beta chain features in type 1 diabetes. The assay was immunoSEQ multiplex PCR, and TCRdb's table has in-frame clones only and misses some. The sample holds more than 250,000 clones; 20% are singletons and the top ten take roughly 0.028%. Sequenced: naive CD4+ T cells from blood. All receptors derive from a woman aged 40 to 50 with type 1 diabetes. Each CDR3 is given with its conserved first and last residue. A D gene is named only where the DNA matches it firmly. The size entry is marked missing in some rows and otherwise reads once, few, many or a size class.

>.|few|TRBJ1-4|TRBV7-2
TGTGCCAGCAGCCCCACAGCACCTAATGAAAAACTGTTTTTT
CASSPTAPNEKLFF
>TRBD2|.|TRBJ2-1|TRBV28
TGTGCCAGCAGTTTATGGGCGGGGGGGCAAAATGAGCAGTTCTTC
CASSLWAGGQNEQFF
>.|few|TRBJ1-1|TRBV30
TGTGCCTGGAGTTTGGAGGTGGCGGTCACTGAAGCTTTCTTT
CAWSLEVAVTEAFF
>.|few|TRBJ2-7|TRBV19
TGTGCCAGTAAAAGGACACAGCTCTACGTGGAGCAGTACTTC
CASKRTQLYVEQYF
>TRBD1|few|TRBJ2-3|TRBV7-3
TGTGCCAGCAGCACCGGACAGGGCATAACAGATACGCAGTATTTT
CASSTGQGITDTQYF
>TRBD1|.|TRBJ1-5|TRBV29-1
TGCAGCGTTGGAGAACAGGGGGCCTATAGCAATCAGCCCCAGCATTTT
CSVGEQGAYSNQPQHF
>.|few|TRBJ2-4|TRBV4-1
TGCGCCAGCAGCCCATCCCCAGACAGAGCAGCCAAAAACATTCAGTACTTC
CASSPSPDRAAKNIQYF
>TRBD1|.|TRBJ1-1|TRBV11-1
TGTGCCAGCAGCAAGGGACAGGGGGCTTACACTGAAGCTTTCTTT
CASSKGQGAYTEAFF
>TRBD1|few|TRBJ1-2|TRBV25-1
TGTGCCAGCCACAGAGGACAGGGCTATGGCTACACCTTC
CASHRGQGYGYTF
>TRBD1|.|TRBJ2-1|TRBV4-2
TGTGCCAGCAGCCAAGATGGGACAGGGGGTTCCAATGAGCAGTTCTTC
CASSQDGTGGSNEQFF
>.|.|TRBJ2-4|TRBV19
TGTGCCAGTACAGCAGGGAAGGCCAAAAACATTCAGTACTTC
CASTAGKAKNIQYF
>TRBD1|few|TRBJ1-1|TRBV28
TGTGCCAGCAGTTCGGGACAGGTGTCAGCTTTCTTT
CASSSGQVSAFF
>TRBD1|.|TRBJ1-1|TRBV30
TGTGCCTGGAGTGTTCTAGGACAGGGAAACACTGAAGCTTTCTTT
CAWSVLGQGNTEAFF
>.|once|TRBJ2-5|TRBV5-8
TGTGCCAGCAGCTTCCCTGAGACCCAGTACTTC
CASSFPETQYF
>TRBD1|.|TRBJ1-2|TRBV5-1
TGCGCCAGCAGCATAGGACAGGGGGGCTATGGCTACACCTTC
CASSIGQGGYGYTF
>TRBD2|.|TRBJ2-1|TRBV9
TGTGCCAGCAGTTCGACTAGCGGGAGCGGTCGGGATGAGCAGTTCTTC
CASSSTSGSGRDEQFF
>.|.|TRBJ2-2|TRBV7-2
TGTGCCAGCAGCTGGAGGGGGCAGACCACCGGGGAGCTGTTTTTT
CASSWRGQTTGELFF
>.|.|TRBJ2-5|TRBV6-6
TGTGCCAGCAAAGATAGTCCAGAGACCCAGTACTTC
CASKDSPETQYF
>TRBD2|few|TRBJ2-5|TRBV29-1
TGCAGCGCTGGCCCATCGGCGGGGGTAGGGGAGCAGTACTTC
CSAGPSAGVGEQYF
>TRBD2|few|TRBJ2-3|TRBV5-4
TGTGCCAGCAGCCAATCTAGCGGGAGCACAGATACGCAGTATTTT
CASSQSSGSTDTQYF
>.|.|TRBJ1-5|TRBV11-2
TGTGCCAGCAGCTTAGGTGGGGGGTTCCCTCAGCCCCAGCATTTT
CASSLGGGFPQPQHF
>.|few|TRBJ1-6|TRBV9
TGTGCCAGCAGCCGCGACGGACTAGATAATTCACCCCTCCACTTT
CASSRDGLDNSPLHF
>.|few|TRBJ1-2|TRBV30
TGTGCCTGGAGTGTAGCCTCCACTGGCTACACCTTC
CAWSVASTGYTF
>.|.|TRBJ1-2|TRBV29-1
TGCAGCGTTGTCCAGGGGCAGTATGGCTACACCTTC
CSVVQGQYGYTF
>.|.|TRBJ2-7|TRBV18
TGTGCCAGCTCACCAATGGAGGGTAACGAGCAGTACTTC
CASSPMEGNEQYF
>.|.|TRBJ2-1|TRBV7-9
TGTGCCAGCAGGTTTGGCAGGGCGGGGAATGAGCAGTTCTTC
CASRFGRAGNEQFF
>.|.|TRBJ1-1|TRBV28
TGTGCCAGCCTTCAAACAATCACTAGGGAGGACACTGAAGCTTTCTTT
CASLQTITREDTEAFF
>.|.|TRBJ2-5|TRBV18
TGTGCCAGCTCACCACCGTCTGACAGAGAGACCCAGTACTTC
CASSPPSDRETQYF
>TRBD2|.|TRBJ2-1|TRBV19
TGTGCCAGTAGTACCCAGACAGCGGGAAATGAGCAGTTCTTC
CASSTQTAGNEQFF
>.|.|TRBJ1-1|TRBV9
TGTGCCAGCAGCCTCGAAGCTAGGCCGAACACTGAAGCTTTCTTT
CASSLEARPNTEAFF
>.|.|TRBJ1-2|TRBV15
TGTGCCACCAGCAGAGAGACCGGGTTTCCGGGCTACACCTTC
CATSRETGFPGYTF
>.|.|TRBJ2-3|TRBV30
TGTGCCTGGAGTCAAGGGAGGGACATTGATACGCAGTATTTT
CAWSQGRDIDTQYF
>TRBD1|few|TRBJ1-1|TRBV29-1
TGCAGCGTTTCAAAGGGGGCTTTGGGGACTGAAGCTTTCTTT
CSVSKGALGTEAFF
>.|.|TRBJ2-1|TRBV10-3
TGTGCCATCAGTGAGTTCCCTGCGGGGAACAATGAGCAGTTCTTC
CAISEFPAGNNEQFF
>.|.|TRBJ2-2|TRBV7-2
TGTGCCAGCACGATAACGGGAGTACAGACCGGGGAGCTGTTTTTT
CASTITGVQTGELFF
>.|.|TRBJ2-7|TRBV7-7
TGTGCTAGAACCAGGACATACCTCTACGAGCAGTACTTC
CARTRTYLYEQYF
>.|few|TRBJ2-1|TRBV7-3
TGTGCCAGCAGCGCCCAGGGGGGACAGAATATCGGTAGGCAGTTCTTC
CASSAQGGQNIGRQFF
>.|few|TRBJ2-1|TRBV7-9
TGTGCCAGCAGCCCGACGGGAGTCACCGCCCATGAGCAGTTCTTC
CASSPTGVTAHEQFF
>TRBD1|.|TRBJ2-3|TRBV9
TGTGCCAGCAGCGTGTCCGGGACAGGGACAATTACCGCTAGCACAGATACGCAGTATTTT
CASSVSGTGTITASTDTQYF
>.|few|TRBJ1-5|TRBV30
TGTGCCTGGAGTGTACCGACAGTTCGTCAGCCCCAGCATTTT
CAWSVPTVRQPQHF
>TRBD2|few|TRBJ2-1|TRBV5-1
TGCGCCAGCAGCATCGGGACTATCGGCAATGAGCAGTTCTTC
CASSIGTIGNEQFF